This paragraph reports one T cell receptor beta chain. The entry originates in a study of blood T cell repertoires in COVID-19. About the study: The samples span acute and convalescent COVID-19 from the United States, Italy and Spain. From T cells, B-cell-depleted T cells, or PBMCs came the material, which was cDNA or gDNA.

Original processing methods: Amplification of reference gene primers provided the estimated nucleated cell counts. TCRdb's copy holds only in-frame clones and misses some; the assay was immunoSEQ multiplex PCR. The D gene and trimming were derived from the DNA, and the V and J assignments and clone size from that table. The table includes about 240,000 clones, around 85% detected once. Residents of 24 US areas, aged about 18 to 95 years, made up the participants. This CDR3 contains 13 residues. V dropped 5 bases and J dropped 6; count of bases not matched to a gene: 5. Germline V gene sequence: CDR1 MNHEY, CDR2 SMNVEV (reference sequence).

Specimen: PBMCs or T cells enriched from blood (not recorded which). V usage is TRBV27 and J usage is TRBJ2-7; 9 bases agree with TRBD1. This TCR came from a middle-aged woman with acute COVID-19. The CDR3 here is CASSLTGGGEQYF. The CDR3 DNA is TGTGCCAGCAGTCTCACAGGGGGCGGCGAGCAGTACTTC.